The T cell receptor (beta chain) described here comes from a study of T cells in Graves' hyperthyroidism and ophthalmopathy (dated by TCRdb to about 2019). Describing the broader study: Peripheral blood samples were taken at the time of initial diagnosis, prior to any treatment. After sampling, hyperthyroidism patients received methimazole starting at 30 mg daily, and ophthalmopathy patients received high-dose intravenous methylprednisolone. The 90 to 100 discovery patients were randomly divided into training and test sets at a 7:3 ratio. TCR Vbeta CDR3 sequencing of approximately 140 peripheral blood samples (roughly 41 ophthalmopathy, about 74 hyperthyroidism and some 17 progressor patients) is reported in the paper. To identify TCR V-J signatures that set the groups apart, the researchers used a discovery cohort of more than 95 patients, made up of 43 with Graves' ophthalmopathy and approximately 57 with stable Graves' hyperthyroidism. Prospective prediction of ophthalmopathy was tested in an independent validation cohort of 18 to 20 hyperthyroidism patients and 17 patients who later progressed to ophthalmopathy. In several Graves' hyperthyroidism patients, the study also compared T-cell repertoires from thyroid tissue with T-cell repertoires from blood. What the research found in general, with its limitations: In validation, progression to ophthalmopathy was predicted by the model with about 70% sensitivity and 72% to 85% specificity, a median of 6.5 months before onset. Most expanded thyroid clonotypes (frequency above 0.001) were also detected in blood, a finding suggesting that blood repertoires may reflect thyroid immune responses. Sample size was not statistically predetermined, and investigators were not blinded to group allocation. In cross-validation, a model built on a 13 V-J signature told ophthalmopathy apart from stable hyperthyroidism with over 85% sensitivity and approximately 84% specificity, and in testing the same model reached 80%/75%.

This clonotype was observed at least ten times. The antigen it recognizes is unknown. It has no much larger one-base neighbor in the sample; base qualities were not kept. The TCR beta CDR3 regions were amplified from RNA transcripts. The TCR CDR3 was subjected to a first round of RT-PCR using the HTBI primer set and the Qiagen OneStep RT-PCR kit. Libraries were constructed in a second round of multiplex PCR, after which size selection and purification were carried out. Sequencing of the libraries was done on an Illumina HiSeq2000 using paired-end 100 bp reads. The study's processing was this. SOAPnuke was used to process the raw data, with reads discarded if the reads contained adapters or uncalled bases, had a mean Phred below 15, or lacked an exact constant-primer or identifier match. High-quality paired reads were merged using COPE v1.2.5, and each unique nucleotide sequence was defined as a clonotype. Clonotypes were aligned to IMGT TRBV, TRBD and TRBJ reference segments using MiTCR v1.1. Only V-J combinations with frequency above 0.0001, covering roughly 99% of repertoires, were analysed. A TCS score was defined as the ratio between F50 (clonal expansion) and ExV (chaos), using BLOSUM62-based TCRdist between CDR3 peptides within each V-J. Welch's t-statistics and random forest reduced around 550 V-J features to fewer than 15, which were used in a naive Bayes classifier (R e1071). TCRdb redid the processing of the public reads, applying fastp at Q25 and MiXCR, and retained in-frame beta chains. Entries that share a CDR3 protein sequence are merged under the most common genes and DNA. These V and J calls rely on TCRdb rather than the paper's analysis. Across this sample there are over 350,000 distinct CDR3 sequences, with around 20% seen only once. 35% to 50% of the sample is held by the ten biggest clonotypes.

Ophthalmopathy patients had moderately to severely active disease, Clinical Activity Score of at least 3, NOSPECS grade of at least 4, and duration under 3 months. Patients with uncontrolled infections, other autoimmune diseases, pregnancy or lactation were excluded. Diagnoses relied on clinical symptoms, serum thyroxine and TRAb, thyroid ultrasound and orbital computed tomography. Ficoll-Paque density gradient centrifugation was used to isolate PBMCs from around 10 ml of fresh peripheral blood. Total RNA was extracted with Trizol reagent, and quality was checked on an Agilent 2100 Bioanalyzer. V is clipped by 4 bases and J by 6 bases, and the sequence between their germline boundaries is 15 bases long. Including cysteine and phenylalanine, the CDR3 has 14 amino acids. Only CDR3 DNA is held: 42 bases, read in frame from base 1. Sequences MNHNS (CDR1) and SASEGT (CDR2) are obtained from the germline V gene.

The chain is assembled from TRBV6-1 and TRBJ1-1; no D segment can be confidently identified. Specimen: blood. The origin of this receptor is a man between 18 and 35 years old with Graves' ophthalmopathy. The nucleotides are TGTGCCAGCAGTGGGAACCGACGCTCCTCTGAAGCTTTCTTT. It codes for CASSGNRRSSEAFF.